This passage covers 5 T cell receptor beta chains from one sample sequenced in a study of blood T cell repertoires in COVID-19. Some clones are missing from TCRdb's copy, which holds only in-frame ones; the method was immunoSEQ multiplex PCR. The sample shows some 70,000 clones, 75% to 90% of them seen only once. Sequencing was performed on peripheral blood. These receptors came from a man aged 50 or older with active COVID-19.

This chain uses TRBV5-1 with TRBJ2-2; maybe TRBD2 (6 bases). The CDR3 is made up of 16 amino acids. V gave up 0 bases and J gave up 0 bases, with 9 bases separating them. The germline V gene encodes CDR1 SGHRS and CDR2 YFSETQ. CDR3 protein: CASSLGVAANTGELFF. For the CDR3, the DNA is TGCGCCAGCAGCTTGGGGGTAGCGGCGAACACCGGGGAGCTGTTTTTT.

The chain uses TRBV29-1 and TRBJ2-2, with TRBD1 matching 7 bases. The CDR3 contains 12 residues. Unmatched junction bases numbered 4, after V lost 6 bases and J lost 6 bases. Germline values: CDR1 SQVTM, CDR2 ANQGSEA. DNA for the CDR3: TGCAGCGTGCTACAGGGGTCCGGGGAGCTGTTTTTT. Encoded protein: CSVLQGSGELFF.

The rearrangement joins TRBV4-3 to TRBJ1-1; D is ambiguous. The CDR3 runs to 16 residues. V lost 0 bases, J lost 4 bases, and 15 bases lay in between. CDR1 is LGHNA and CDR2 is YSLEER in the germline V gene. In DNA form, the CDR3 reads TGCGCCAGCAGCCAAGATAGCAGGCAGGCGGGCACTGAAGCTTTCTTT. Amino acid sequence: CASSQDSRQAGTEAFF.

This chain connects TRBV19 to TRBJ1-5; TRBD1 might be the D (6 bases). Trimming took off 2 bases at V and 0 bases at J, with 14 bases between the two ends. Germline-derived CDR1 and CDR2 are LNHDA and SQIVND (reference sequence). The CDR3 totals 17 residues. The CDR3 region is CASSIRAGVNSNQPQHF. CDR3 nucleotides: TGTGCCAGTAGTATAAGGGCAGGGGTAAATAGCAATCAGCCCCAGCATTTT.

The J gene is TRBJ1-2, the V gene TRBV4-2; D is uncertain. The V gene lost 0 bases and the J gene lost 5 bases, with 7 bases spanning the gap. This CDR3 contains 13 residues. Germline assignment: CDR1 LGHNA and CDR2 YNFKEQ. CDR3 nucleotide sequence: TGTGCCAGCAGCCAAGAATCACAATATGGCTACACCTTC. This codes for CASSQESQYGYTF.